The 5 T cell receptor beta chains in this list originate from one sample, sequenced in a study of TIL therapy for anti-PD-1-resistant metastatic lung cancer. The immunoSEQ assay was v3. TCRdb's table, derived via immunoSEQ multiplex PCR, lists solely in-frame clones and lacks some. The sample lists approximately 24,000 clones; 72% were seen once. Regarding time point: pre-treatment sample, taken before nivolumab and TIL therapy. Pleural nodules or supraclavicular lymph nodes made up most of the excised metastases sampled. Sequencing used tumor tissue, obtained at baseline. The receptors come from a person between 30 and 79 years old with non-small cell lung cancer.

The chain is built from TRBV11-2 and TRBJ2-5, with 7 bases fitting TRBD2. The CDR3 contains 14 residues. Germline-derived CDR1 and CDR2 are SGHAT and FQNNGV. The V and J ends lost 5 bases and 9 bases, in that order; junction bases with no gene match: 12. The CDR3 DNA follows: TGTGCCAGCAGCCGAGGGTCAGGGAGGGAGGCCCAGTACTTC. Its protein product is CASSRGSGREAQYF.

This clone was seen a single time. The chain joins TRBV7-2 to TRBJ2-5, with 8 bases that match TRBD1. V was clipped by 4 bases and J by 4 bases; unmatched bases: 5. CDR3 length: 14 amino acids. Germline-derived CDR1 and CDR2 are SGHTA and FQGNSA. The CDR3 spells CASSSPRGRETQYF. For the CDR3, the DNA is TGTGCCAGCAGCTCCCCCAGGGGGCGAGAGACCCAGTACTTC.

The chain recombines TRBV7-9 with TRBJ2-2, with TRBD2 matching over 9 bases. V trimming: 5 bases; J trimming: 1 base; junction bases outside the gene matches: 8. Germline V CDR1 and CDR2: SEHNR, FQNEAQ (reference sequence). The CDR3 runs to 17 residues. The CDR3, as DNA: TGTGCCAGCAGCCGACCCCTAGCGGGGCAGAACACCGGGGAGCTGTTTTTT. Protein product: CASSRPLAGQNTGELFF.

CDR3 in amino acids: CASPGQNTDTQYF. In DNA form, the CDR3 reads TGTGCCAGCCCTGGGCAGAACACAGATACGCAGTATTTT. V is TRBV5-4 and J is TRBJ2-3; D ambiguous. Germline CDR1 is SGHNT and CDR2 is YYREEE (reference sequence). The V and J ends lost 7 bases and 2 bases respectively, with 11 bases between them. CDR3 length equals 13 residues.

The V gene is TRBV29-1, the J gene TRBJ2-7, with D possibly matching TRBD1 (5 bases). V lost 4 bases, J lost 3 bases, and 13 bases lay in between. The CDR3 is 13 amino acids. The germline CDR1 and CDR2 sequences are SQVTM and ANQGSEA. The CDR3 here is CSVGGSTLYEQYF. The CDR3 DNA reads TGCAGCGTTGGGGGCAGCACCCTCTACGAGCAGTACTTC.